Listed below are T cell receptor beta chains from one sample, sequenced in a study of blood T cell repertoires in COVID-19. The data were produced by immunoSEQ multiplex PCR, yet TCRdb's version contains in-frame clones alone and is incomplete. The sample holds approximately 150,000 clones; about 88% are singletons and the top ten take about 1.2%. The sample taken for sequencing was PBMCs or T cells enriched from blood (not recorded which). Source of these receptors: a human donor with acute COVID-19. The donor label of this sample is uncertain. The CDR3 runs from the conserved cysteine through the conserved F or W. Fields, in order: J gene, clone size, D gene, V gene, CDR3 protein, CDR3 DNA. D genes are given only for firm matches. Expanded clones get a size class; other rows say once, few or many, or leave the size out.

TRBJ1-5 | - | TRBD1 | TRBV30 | CAWSTAGGQPQHF | TGTGCCTGGAGTACCGCAGGGGGACAGCCCCAGCATTTT
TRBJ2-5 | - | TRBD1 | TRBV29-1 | CSAKDRPGTQYF | TGCAGCGCTAAGGACAGGCCAGGGACCCAGTACTTC
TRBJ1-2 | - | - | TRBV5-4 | CASSSVGTTEGYTF | TGTGCCAGCAGTTCTGTAGGGACTACCGAAGGCTACACCTTC
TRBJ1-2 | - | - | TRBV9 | CASSVSFNYGYTF | TGTGCCAGCAGCGTATCTTTTAACTATGGCTACACCTTC
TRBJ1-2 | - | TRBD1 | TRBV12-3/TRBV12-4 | CASSRKKTGAHTF | TGTGCCAGCAGTCGGAAAAAGACAGGGGCCCACACCTTC
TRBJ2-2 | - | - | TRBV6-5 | CASSYAPGRTGELFF | TGTGCCAGCAGTTATGCGCCAGGGAGGACCGGGGAGCTGTTTTTT
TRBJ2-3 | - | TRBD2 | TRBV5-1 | CASSLDLAGGTDTQYF | TGCGCCAGCAGCTTGGATCTAGCGGGGGGAACAGATACGCAGTATTTT
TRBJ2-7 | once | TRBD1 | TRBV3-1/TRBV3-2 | CASSQGASTGAYSYEQYF | TGTGCCAGCAGCCAAGGGGCCTCGACAGGGGCCTACTCCTACGAGCAGTACTTC
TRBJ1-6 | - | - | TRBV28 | CASSFAPGGSRSYNSPLHF | TGTGCCAGCAGTTTCGCCCCCGGGGGATCTCGCTCCTATAATTCACCCCTCCACTTT
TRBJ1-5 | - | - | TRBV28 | CALGGNQPQHF | TGTGCCCTAGGGGGCAATCAGCCCCAGCATTTT
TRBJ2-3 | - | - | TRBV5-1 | CASSGDTAFSTDTQYF | TGCGCCAGCAGCGGGGACACCGCCTTCAGCACAGATACGCAGTATTTT
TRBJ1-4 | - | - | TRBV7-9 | CASSSPIGASDGVNEKLFF | TGTGCCAGCAGCTCACCTATAGGAGCTTCGGACGGGGTGAATGAAAAACTGTTTTTT
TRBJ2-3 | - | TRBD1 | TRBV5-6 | CASSRDSYTDTQYF | TGTGCCAGCAGCAGGGACAGCTACACAGATACGCAGTATTTT
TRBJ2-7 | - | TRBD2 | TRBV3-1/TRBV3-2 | CASSQGSGLAGGPSSYEQYF | TGTGCCAGCAGCCAAGGTTCAGGACTAGCGGGGGGGCCTAGCTCCTACGAGCAGTACTTC
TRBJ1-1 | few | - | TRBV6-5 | CASSNGGIRSEAFF | TGTGCCAGCAGTAACGGGGGGATACGGAGTGAAGCTTTCTTT
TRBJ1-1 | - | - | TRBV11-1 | CASSSGFRHKNTEAFF | TGTGCCAGCAGCTCAGGCTTCCGACACAAGAACACTGAAGCTTTCTTT
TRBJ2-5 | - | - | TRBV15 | CATSRMRTVGETQYF | TGTGCCACCAGCAGAATGCGGACAGTTGGGGAGACCCAGTACTTC
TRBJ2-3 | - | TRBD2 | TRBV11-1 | CASSLRTSGDTDTQYF | TGTGCCAGCAGCCTGAGGACTAGCGGGGACACAGATACGCAGTATTTT
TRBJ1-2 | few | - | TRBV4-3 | CASSPEAGRSGYTF | TGCGCCAGCAGCCCAGAGGCAGGGCGCAGTGGCTACACCTTC
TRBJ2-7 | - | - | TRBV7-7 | CASSLLPGFYEQYF | TGTGCCAGCAGCCTCTTACCAGGGTTTTACGAGCAGTACTTC
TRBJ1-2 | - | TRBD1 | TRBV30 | CAWRDRGNYGYTF | TGTGCCTGGAGGGACAGGGGGAACTATGGCTACACCTTC
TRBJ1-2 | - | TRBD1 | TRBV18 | CASSPGTGGSYGYTF | TGTGCCAGCTCACCAGGAACAGGGGGGAGCTATGGCTACACCTTC
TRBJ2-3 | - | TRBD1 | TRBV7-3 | CASSLTGTVTDTQYF | TGTGCCAGCAGCTTAACGGGGACAGTTACAGATACGCAGTATTTT
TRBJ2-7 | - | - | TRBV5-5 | CASSLGTLYEQYF | TGTGCCAGCAGCTTGGGGACACTTTACGAGCAGTACTTC
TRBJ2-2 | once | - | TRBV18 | CASSPRRDIGELFF | TGTGCCAGCTCACCACGGAGGGATATCGGGGAGCTGTTTTTT
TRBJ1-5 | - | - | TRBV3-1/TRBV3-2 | CASSQDPADRGNQPQHF | TGTGCCAGCAGCCAAGATCCGGCCGATCGGGGCAATCAGCCCCAGCATTTT
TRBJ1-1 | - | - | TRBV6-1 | CASSEFRGDTEAFF | TGTGCCAGCAGTGAATTCCGGGGGGACACTGAAGCTTTCTTT
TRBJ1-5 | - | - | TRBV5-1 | CASSSGGDFGQPQHF | TGCGCCAGCAGCTCCGGGGGGGACTTCGGGCAGCCCCAGCATTTT
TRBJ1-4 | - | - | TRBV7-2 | CASSPWMREKLFF | TGTGCCAGCAGCCCCTGGATGAGGGAAAAACTGTTTTTT
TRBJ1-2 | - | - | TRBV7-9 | CASSSRGSEDYGYTF | TGTGCCAGCAGCTCGCGGGGGTCGGAGGACTATGGCTACACCTTC
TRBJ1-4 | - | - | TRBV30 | CAWKRSGGNEKLFF | TGTGCCTGGAAAAGGAGCGGGGGTAATGAAAAACTGTTTTTT
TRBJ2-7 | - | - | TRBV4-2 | CASSQQGTYEQYF | TGTGCCAGCAGCCAACAGGGGACCTACGAGCAGTACTTC
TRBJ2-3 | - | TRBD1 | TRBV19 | CASSRQGDTDTQYF | TGTGCCAGTAGTAGACAGGGGGACACAGATACGCAGTATTTT
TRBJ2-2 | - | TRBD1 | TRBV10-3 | CAINRITGQGTGELFF | TGTGCCATCAACCGAATCACGGGACAGGGGACCGGGGAGCTGTTTTTT
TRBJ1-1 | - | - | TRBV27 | CASSFEGRVTEAFF | TGTGCCAGCAGTTTTGAGGGTCGGGTCACTGAAGCTTTCTTT
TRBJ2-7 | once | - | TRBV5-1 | CASSLGRTGMEQYF | TGCGCCAGCAGCCTTGGAAGGACTGGGATGGAGCAGTACTTC
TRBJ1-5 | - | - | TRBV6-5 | CASRPTLTGYQPQHF | TGTGCCAGCAGACCGACTCTGACGGGGTATCAGCCCCAGCATTTT
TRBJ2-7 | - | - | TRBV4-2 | CASSQMGLVSFGSSYEQYF | TGTGCCAGCAGCCAGATGGGGCTGGTAAGTTTTGGTAGCTCCTACGAGCAGTACTTC
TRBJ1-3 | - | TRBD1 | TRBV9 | CASSSSGGLAPIYF | TGTGCCAGCAGCTCATCAGGGGGACTAGCCCCCATATATTTT
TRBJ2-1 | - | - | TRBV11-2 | CASSLQVYNEQFF | TGTGCCAGCAGCTTACAGGTTTACAATGAGCAGTTCTTC
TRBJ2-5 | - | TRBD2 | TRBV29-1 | CSVPSGAQETQYF | TGCAGCGTTCCTAGCGGGGCCCAAGAGACCCAGTACTTC
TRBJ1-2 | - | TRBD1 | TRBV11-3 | CASSFLLGTGLYHGYTF | TGTGCCAGCAGCTTTCTTTTAGGGACAGGGCTTTACCATGGCTACACCTTC
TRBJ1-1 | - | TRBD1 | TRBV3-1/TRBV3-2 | CASSQDRPRGGTEAFF | TGTGCCAGTAGCCAGGACAGGCCCCGTGGTGGCACTGAAGCTTTCTTT
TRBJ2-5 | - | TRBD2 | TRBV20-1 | CSASTSGGGGATQYF | TGCAGTGCTAGTACTAGCGGGGGAGGTGGAGCGACCCAGTACTTC
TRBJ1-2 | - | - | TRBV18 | CASSPGPDNGYTF | TGTGCCAGCTCACCCGGGCCGGACAATGGCTACACCTTC
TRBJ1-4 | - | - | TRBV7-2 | CASSLGGSNEKLFF | TGTGCCAGCAGCTTAGGAGGGTCTAATGAAAAACTGTTTTTT
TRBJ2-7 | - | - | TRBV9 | CASSFRDTAYEQYF | TGTGCCAGCAGCTTCCGGGACACAGCCTACGAGCAGTACTTC
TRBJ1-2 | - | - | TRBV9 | CASSGTLRNYGYTF | TGTGCCAGCTCAGGGACTTTAAGGAACTATGGCTACACCTTC
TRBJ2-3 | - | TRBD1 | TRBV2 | CASSVTGGRDTQYF | TGTGCCAGCAGTGTGACAGGGGGCAGAGATACGCAGTATTTT
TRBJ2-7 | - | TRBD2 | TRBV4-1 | CASSQSGLAGGRSYEQYF | TGCGCCAGCAGCCAGTCGGGACTAGCGGGGGGCCGATCCTACGAGCAGTACTTC
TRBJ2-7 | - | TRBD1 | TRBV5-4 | CASSLAGGVNEQYF | TGTGCCAGCAGCCTAGCAGGGGGCGTAAACGAGCAGTACTTC
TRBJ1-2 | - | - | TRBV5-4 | CASSFGRGQRSSGYTF | TGTGCCAGCAGCTTCGGCAGGGGCCAACGGAGTAGTGGCTACACCTTC
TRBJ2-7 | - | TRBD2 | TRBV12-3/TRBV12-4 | CASSSAGVRQYF | TGTGCCAGCTCCTCGGCGGGGGTGCGGCAGTACTTC
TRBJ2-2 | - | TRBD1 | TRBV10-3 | CAISESKTGGSQTGELFF | TGTGCCATCAGTGAGAGTAAGACAGGGGGCTCTCAAACCGGGGAGCTGTTTTTT
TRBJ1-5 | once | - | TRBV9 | CASSVTVGNQPQHF | TGTGCCAGCAGCGTAACGGTGGGCAATCAGCCCCAGCATTTT
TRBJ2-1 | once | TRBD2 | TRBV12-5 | CASGLAVASGGTINEQFF | TGTGCTAGTGGTTTGGCAGTGGCTAGCGGGGGGACCATCAATGAGCAGTTCTTC